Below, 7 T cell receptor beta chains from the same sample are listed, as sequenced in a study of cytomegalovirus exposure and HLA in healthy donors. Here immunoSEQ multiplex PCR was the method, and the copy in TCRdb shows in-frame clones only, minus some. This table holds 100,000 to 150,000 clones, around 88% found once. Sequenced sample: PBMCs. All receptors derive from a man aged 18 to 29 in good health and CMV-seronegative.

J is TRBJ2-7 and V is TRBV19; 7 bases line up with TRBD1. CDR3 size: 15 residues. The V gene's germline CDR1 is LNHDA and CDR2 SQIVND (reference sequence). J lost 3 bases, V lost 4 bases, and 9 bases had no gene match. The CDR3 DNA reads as TGTGCCAGTAGTACCTCAGCCCGACAGGGCTACGAGCAGTACTTC. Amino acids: CASSTSARQGYEQYF.

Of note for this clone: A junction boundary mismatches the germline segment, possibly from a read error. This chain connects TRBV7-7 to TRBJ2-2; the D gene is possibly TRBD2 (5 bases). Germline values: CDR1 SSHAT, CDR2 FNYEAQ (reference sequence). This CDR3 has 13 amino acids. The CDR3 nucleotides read TGTGCTAGCAGCTTGAGGGACACCGGGGAGCTGTTTTTT. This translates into CASSLRDTGELFF.

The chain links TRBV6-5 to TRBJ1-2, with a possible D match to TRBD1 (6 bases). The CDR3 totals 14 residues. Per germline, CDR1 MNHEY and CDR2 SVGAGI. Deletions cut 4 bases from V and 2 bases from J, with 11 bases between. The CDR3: CASSSRTDNYGYTF. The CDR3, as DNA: TGTGCCAGCAGTTCGCGGACAGACAACTATGGCTACACCTTC.

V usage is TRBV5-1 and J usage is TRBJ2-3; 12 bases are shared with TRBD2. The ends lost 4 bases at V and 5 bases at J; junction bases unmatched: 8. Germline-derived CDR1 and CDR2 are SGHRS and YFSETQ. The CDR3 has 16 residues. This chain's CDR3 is CASSRPTSGGGDTQYF. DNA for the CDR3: TGCGCCAGCAGCCGACCGACTAGCGGGGGAGGAGATACGCAGTATTTT.

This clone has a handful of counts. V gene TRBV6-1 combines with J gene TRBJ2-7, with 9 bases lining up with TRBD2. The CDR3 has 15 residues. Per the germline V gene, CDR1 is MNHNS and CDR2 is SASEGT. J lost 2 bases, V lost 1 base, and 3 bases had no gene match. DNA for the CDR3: TGTGCCAGCAGTGAAGAGGGCGGGGGGGCCTACGAGCAGTACTTC. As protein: CASSEEGGGAYEQYF.

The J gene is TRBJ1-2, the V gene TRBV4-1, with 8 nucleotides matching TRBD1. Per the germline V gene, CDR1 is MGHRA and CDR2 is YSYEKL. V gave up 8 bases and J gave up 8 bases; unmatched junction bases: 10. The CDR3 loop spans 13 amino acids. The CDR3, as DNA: TGCGCCAGCTCCGTGCCAGGGGGCCGCGGCTACACCTTC. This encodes CASSVPGGRGYTF.

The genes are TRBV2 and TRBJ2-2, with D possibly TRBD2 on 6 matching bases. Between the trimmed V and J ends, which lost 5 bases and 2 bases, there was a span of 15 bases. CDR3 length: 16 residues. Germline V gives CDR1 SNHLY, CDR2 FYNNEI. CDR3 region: CASSFGGTLNTGELFF. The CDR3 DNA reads TGTGCCAGCAGTTTTGGGGGGACGCTCAACACCGGGGAGCTGTTTTTT.